The clone carrying this TCR beta chain was seen only a few times. An end of the junction differs from the germline gene, which may be a read error. TCRdb fed the 5' RACE reads into MiXCR, producing one record per CDR3 protein. The table lists over 90,000 distinct CDR3 sequences, 12% of them singletons. The sample comes from a study of early T cells in non-severe SARS-CoV-2 infection. The sequencing here drew on whole blood, taken at baseline. This clonotype originated in an adult who was a healthcare worker with PCR-confirmed SARS-CoV-2 infection or an uninfected control (not recorded which).

The CDR3 bases are TGTGCTAGCAGCTCGGACAGGGGGCGAAATGAGCAGTTCTTC. Amino acids: CASSSDRGRNEQFF. The chain has TRBV7-7 and TRBJ2-1; 11 bases line up with TRBD1. Germline-derived CDR1 and CDR2 are SSHAT and FNYEAQ (reference sequence). This CDR3 has 14 amino acids.